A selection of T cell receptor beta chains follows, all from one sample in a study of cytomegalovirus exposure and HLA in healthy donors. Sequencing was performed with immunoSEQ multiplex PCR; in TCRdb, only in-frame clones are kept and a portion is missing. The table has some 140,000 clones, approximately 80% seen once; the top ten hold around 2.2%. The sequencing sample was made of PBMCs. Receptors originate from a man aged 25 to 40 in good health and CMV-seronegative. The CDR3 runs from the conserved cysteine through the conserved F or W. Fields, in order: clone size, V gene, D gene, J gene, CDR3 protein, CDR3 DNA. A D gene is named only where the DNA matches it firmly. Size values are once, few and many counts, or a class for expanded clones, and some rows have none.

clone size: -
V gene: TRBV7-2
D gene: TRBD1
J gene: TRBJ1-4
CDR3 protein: CASSLKGQGATNEKLFF
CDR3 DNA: TGTGCCAGCAGCCTCAAGGGACAGGGGGCAACTAATGAAAAACTGTTTTTT

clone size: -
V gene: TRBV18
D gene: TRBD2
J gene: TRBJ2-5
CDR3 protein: CASSPPSGSPETQYF
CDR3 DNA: TGTGCCAGCTCCCCCCCCAGCGGGAGCCCAGAGACCCAGTACTTC

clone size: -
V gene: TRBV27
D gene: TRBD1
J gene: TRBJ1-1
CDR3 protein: CASTPTGSFVEAFF
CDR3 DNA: TGTGCCAGCACTCCGACAGGGTCTTTCGTTGAAGCTTTCTTT

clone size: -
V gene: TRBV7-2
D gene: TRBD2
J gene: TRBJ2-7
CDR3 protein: CASSQGLAGLYEQYF
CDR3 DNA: TGTGCCAGCAGCCAGGGACTAGCGGGCCTCTACGAGCAGTACTTC

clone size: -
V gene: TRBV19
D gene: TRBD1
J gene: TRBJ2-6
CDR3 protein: CASSLGQGAAGANVLTF
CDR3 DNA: TGTGCCAGTAGCTTGGGACAGGGGGCGGCCGGGGCCAACGTCCTGACTTTC

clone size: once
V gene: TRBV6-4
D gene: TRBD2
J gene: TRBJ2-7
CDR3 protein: CASGAGDHEQYF
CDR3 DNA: TGTGCCAGCGGGGCGGGAGACCACGAGCAGTACTTC

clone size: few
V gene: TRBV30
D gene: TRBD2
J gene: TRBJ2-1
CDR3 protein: CACLSGTSGRLFF
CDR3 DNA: TGTGCCTGCCTCTCCGGGACTAGCGGGAGACTGTTCTTC

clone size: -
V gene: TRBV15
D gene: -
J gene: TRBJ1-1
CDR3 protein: CATSIRTSEAFF
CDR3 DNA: TGTGCCACCAGCATACGAACAAGTGAAGCTTTCTTT

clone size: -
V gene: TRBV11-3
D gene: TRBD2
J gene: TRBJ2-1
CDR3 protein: CASSLEAGVYNEQFF
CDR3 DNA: TGTGCCAGCAGCTTAGAAGCGGGAGTCTACAATGAGCAGTTCTTC

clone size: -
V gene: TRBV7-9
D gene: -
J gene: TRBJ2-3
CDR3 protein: CASSLRETDTQYF
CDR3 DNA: TGTGCCAGCAGCTTGAGGGAGACAGATACGCAGTATTTT

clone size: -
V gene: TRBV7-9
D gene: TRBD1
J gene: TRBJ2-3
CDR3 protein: CASRSSGTGGTDTQYF
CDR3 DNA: TGTGCCAGCAGGTCATCCGGGACAGGGGGTACAGATACGCAGTATTTT

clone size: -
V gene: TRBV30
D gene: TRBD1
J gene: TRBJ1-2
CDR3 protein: CAWSVRGTGGSGYTF
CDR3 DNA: TGTGCCTGGAGTGTACGGGGGACAGGGGGCTCTGGCTACACCTTC

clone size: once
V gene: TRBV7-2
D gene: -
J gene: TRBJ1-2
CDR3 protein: CASRAGGLSYGYTF
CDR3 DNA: TGTGCCAGCAGGGCGGGCGGATTGAGCTATGGCTACACCTTC

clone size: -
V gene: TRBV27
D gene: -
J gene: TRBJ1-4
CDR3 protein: CASSSQTTANEKLFF
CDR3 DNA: TGTGCCAGCAGTTCTCAGACGACAGCTAATGAAAAACTGTTTTTT

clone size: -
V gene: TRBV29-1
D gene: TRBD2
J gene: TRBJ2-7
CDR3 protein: CSVSTLSGRAVEQYF
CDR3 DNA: TGCAGCGTTTCCACCCTTAGCGGGAGGGCCGTCGAGCAGTACTTC

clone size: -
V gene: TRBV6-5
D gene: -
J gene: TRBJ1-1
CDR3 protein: CASREHSFVTEAFF
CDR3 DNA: TGTGCCAGCAGAGAACACAGCTTTGTTACTGAAGCTTTCTTT

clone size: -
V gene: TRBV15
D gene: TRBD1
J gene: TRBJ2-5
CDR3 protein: CATSRSGTGKETQYF
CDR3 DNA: TGTGCCACCAGCAGAAGCGGGACAGGGAAAGAGACCCAGTACTTC

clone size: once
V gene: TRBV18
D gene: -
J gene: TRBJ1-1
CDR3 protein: CASSPIGEANTEAFF
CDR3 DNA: TGTGCCAGCTCACCAATCGGGGAAGCGAACACTGAAGCTTTCTTT

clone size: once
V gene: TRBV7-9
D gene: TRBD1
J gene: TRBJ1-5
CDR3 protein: CASSLGQGLYQPQHF
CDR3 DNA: TGTGCCAGCAGCTTAGGACAGGGATTATATCAGCCCCAGCATTTT

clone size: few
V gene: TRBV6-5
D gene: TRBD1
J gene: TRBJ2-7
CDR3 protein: CASSLTGDEQYF
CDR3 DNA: TGTGCCAGCAGCTTGACAGGGGATGAGCAGTACTTC

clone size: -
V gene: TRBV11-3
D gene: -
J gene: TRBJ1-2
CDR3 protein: CASRQPYGYTF
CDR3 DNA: TGTGCCAGCCGACAGCCCTATGGCTACACCTTC

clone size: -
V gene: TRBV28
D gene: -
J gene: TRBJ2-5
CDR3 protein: CASGSQGDQYF
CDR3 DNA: TGTGCCAGCGGGTCTCAAGGGGACCAGTACTTC

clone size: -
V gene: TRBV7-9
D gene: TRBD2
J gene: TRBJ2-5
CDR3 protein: CASSLAQGGETQYF
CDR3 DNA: TGTGCCAGCAGCTTAGCTCAGGGAGGGGAGACCCAGTACTTC

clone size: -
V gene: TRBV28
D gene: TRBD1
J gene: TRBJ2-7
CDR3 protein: CASSSGQGYEQYF
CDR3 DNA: TGTGCCAGCAGTTCGGGACAGGGCTACGAGCAGTACTTC

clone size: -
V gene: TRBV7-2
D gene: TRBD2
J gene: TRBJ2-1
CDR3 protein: CASSLVGTSGNEQFF
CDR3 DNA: TGTGCCAGCAGCTTAGTCGGGACTAGCGGGAATGAGCAGTTCTTC

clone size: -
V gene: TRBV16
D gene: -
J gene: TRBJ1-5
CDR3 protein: CASSQRGAGNQPQHF
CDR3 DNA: TGTGCCAGCAGCCAACGGGGGGCGGGAAATCAGCCCCAGCATTTT

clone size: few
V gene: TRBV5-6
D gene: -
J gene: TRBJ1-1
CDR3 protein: CASSWGDGNTEAFF
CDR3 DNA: TGTGCCAGCAGCTGGGGGGACGGGAACACTGAAGCTTTCTTT

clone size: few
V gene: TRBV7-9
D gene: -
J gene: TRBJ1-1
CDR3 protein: CAGGRGNTEAFF
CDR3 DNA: TGTGCCGGGGGGAGGGGTAACACTGAAGCTTTCTTT

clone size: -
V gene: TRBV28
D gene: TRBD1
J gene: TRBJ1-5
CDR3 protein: CASSFGTQGPNQPQHF
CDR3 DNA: TGTGCCAGCAGTTTTGGGACACAGGGGCCAAATCAGCCCCAGCATTTT

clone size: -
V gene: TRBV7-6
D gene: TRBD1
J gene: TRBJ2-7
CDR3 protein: CASSWTGDTQEQYF
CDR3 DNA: TGTGCCAGCAGCTGGACAGGGGACACGCAGGAGCAGTACTTC

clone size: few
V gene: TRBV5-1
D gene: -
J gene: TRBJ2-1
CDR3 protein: CASSLTVNNEQFF
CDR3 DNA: TGCGCCAGCAGCTTGACGGTAAACAATGAGCAGTTCTTC

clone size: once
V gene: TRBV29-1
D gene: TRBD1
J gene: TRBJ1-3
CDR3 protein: CSAWTGGDTIYF
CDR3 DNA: TGCAGCGCCTGGACAGGGGGGGACACCATATATTTT

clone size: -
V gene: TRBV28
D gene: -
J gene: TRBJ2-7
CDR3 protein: CASRLSGRTYEQYF
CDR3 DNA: TGTGCCAGCAGATTATCCGGGAGAACCTACGAGCAGTACTTC

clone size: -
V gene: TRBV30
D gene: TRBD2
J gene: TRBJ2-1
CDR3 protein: CAWSVKTSGSNEQFF
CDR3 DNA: TGTGCCTGGAGTGTAAAGACTAGCGGGAGCAATGAGCAGTTCTTC

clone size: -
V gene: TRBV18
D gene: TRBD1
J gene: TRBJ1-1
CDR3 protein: CASSRQGATEAFF
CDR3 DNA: TGTGCCAGCTCAAGGCAGGGGGCCACTGAAGCTTTCTTT

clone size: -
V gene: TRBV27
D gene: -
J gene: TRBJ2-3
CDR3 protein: CASSFSGVAQYF
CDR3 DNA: TGTGCCAGCAGTTTCTCGGGGGTCGCGCAGTATTTT

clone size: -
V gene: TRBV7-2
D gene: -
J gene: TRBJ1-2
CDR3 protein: CASSLSGYGYTF
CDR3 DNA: TGTGCCAGCAGCTTGTCCGGCTATGGCTACACCTTC

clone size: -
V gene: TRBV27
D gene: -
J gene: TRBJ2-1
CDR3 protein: CASRLQGLGDEQFF
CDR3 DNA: TGTGCCAGCAGACTTCAGGGACTGGGGGATGAGCAGTTCTTC

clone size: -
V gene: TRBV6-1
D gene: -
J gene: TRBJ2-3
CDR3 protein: CASSNPRLDTDTQYF
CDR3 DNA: TGTGCCAGCAGCAACCCGCGTTTAGATACAGATACGCAGTATTTT

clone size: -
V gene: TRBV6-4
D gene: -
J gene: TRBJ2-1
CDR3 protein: CASSVYSEAEQFF
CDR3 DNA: TGTGCCAGCAGTGTCTATAGTGAAGCCGAGCAGTTCTTC

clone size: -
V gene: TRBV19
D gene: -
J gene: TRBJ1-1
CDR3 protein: CASILGQGGYTEAFF
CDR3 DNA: TGTGCCAGTATCCTAGGGCAGGGTGGGTACACTGAAGCTTTCTTT

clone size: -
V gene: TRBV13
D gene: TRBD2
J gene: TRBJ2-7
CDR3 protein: CASIRRASGIHEQYF
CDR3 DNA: TGTGCCAGCATCAGAAGGGCTAGCGGGATCCACGAGCAGTACTTC

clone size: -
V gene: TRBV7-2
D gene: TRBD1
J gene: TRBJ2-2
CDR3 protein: CASRGPNTGELFF
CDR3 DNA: TGTGCCAGTAGGGGGCCTAACACCGGGGAGCTGTTTTTT

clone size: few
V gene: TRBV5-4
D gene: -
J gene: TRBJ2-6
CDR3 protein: CATRSGANVLTF
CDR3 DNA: TGTGCCACGAGATCTGGGGCCAACGTCCTGACTTTC

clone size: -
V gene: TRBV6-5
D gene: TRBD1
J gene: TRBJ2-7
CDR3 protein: CASSYLWTGEYEQYF
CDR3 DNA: TGTGCCAGCAGTTACTTGTGGACAGGGGAATACGAGCAGTACTTC

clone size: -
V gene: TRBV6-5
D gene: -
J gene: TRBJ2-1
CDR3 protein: CASRTPGVHEQFF
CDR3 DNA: TGTGCCAGCAGAACCCCCGGGGTACATGAGCAGTTCTTC

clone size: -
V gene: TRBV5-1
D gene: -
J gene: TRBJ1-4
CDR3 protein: CASSSDGGGLFF
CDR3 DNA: TGCGCCAGCAGCTCGGATGGGGGGGGACTGTTTTTT

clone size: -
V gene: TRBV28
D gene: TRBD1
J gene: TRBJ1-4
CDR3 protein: CASTMTGEGEKLFF
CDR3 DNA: TGTGCCAGCACCATGACAGGGGAAGGCGAAAAACTGTTTTTT

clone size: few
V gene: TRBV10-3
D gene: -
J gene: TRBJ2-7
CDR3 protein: CAIGLRDTSYEQYF
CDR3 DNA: TGTGCCATCGGGCTCAGGGACACGTCCTACGAGCAGTACTTC

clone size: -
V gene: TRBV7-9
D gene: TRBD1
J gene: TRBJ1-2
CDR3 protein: CASSLEGQGANYGYTF
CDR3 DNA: TGTGCCAGCAGCTTAGAGGGACAGGGAGCTAACTATGGCTACACCTTC

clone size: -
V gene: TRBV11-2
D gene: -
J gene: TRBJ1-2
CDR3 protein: CASSLVPGQFGDGYTF
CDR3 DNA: TGTGCCAGCAGCTTAGTCCCTGGACAGTTCGGAGATGGCTACACCTTC

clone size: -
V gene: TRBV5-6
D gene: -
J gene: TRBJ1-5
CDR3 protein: CASSLAGGEVHQPQHF
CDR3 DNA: TGTGCCAGCAGCTTGGCCGGCGGTGAGGTCCATCAGCCCCAGCATTTT

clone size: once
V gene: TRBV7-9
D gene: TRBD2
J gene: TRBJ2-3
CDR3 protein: CASSPLVGASGGDTQYF
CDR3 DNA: TGTGCCAGCAGCCCTCTCGTAGGGGCTAGCGGAGGGGATACGCAGTATTTT